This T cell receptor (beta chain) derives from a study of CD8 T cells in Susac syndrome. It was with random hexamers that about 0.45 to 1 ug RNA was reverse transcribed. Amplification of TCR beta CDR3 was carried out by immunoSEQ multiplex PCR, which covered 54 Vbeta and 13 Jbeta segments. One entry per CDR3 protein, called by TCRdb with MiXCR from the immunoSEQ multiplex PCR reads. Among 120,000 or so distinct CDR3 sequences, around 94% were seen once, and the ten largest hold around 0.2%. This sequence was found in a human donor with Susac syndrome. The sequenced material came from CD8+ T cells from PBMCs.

CDR3 in DNA: TGTGCCAGCTACACCAGGGTATCCGATGAGCAGTTCTTC. Encoded protein: CASYTRVSDEQFF. The chain carries TRBV27 and TRBJ2-1, with a weak D call TRBD1 (5 bases). The CDR3 extends over 13 amino acids. V gave up 8 bases and J gave up 8 bases, with 16 bases separating them. From germline, CDR1 is MNHEY and CDR2 SMNVEV (reference sequence).